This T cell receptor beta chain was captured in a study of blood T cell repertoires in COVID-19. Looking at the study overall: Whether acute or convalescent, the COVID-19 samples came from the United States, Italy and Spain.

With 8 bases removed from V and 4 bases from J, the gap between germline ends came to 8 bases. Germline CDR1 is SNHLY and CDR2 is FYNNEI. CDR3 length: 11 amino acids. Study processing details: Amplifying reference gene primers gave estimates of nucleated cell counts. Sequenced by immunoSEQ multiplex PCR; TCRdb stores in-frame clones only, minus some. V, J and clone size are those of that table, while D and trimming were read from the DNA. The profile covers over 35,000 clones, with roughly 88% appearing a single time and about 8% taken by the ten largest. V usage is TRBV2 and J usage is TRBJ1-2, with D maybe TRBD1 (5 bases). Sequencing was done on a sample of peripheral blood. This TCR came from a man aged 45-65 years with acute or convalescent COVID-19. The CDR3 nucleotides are TGTGCCAGCGGGGGGTCCTATGGCTACACCTTC. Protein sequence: CASGGSYGYTF.